Detailed here is one T cell receptor beta chain. Its antigen is currently unknown. The CDR3 has 13 amino acids. Trimming stripped 6 bases from V and 0 bases from J, with 6 bases between. The germline gives CDR1 LNHNV, CDR2 YYDKDF (reference sequence). This sample stems from a study of OX40 agonist ivuxolimab in advanced cancers. Study-wide results and caveats: Doses of 0.1 to 3.0 mg/kg were accompanied by clonal expansion of CD4+ and CD8+ blood T cells by week 6.

TCRdb's table, derived via immunoSEQ multiplex PCR, lists solely in-frame clones and lacks some. The data show about 80,000 clones, 75% to 90% seen once. Specimen: CD4+ or CD8+ T cells sorted from blood, collected in a trial of the OX40 agonist ivuxolimab. The rearrangement links TRBV15 to TRBJ1-3, with D hard to call. The source is an adult with an advanced solid tumor such as melanoma, head and neck, liver or kidney cancer. CDR3 nucleotide sequence: TGTGCCACCAGGCCTTCCTCTGGAAACACCATATATTTT. Translation gives CATRPSSGNTIYF.